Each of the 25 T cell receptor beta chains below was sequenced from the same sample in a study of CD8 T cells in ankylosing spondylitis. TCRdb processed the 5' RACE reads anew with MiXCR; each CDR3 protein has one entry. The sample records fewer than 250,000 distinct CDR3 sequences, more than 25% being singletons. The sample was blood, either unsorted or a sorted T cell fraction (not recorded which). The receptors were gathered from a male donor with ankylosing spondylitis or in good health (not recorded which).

CDR3 sequence: CASSLELGTQGGYTF. The CDR3 nucleotides are TGTGCCAGCAGCTTAGAATTGGGGACGCAGGGTGGCTACACCTTC. The chain employs TRBV7-9 and TRBJ1-2, with D perhaps TRBD1 (5 bases). The CDR3 is 15 amino acids. In germline, CDR1 is SEHNR, CDR2 FQNEAQ (reference sequence). Trimming shortened V by 1 base and J by 7 bases, and 16 bases separated the two germline ends.

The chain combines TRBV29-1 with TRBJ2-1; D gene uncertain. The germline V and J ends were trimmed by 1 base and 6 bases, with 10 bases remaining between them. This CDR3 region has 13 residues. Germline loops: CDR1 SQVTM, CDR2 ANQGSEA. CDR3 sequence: CSVEGITSNEQFF. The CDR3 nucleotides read TGCAGCGTTGAAGGGATCACCTCCAATGAGCAGTTCTTC.

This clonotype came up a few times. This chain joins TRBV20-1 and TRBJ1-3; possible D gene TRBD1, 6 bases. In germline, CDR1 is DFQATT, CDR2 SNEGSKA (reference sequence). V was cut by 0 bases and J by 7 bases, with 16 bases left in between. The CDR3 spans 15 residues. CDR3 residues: CSARDRLGASNTIYF. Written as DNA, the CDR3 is TGCAGTGCTAGAGACCGGCTGGGGGCTTCGAACACCATATATTTT.

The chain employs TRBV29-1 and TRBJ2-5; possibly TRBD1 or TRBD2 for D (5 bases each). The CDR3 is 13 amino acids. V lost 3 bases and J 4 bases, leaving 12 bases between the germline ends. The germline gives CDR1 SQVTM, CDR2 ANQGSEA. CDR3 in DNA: TGCAGCGTTGAGTCCGGGACGTTAGAGACCCAGTACTTC. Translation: CSVESGTLETQYF. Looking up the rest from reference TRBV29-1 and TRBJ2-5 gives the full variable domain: SAVISQKPSRDICQRGTSLTIQCQVDSQVTMMFWYRQQPGQSLTLIATANQGSEATYESGFVIDKFPISRPNLTFSTLTVSNMSPEDSSIYLCSVESGTLETQYFGPGTRLLVL.

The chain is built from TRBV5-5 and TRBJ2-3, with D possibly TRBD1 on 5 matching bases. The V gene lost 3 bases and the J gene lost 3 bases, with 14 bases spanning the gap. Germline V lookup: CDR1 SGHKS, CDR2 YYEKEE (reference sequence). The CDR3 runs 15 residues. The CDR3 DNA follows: TGTGCCAGCAGCTCAAGTCTCAGGGAAACAGATACGCAGTATTTT. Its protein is CASSSSLRETDTQYF.

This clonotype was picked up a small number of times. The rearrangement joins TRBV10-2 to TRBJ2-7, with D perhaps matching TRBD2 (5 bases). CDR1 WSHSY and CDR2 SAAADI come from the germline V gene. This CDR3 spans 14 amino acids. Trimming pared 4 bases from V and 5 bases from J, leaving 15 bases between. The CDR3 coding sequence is TGCGCCAGCAGTGCTTTGACACGGGGAGACGAGCAGTACTTC. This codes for CASSALTRGDEQYF.

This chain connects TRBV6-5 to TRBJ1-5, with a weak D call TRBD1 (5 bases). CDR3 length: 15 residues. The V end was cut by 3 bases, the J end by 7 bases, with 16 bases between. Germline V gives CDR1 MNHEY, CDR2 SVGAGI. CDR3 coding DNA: TGTGCCAGCAGTTATAGCACGCAGGGTGGGCAGCCCCAGCATTTT. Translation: CASSYSTQGGQPQHF.

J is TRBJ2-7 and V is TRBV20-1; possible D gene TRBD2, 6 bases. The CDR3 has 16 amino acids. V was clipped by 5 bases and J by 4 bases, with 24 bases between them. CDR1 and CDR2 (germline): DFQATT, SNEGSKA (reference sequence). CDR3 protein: CSAFPGRGLAGYEQYF. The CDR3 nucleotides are TGCAGTGCTTTCCCCGGCCGAGGGCTGGCGGGGTACGAGCAGTACTTC.

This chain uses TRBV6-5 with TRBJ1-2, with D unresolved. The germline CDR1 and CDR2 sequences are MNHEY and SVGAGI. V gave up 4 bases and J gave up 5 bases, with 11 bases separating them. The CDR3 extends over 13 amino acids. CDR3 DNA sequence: TGTGCCAGCAGTTCCGCAGGATTTTATGGCTACACCTTC. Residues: CASSSAGFYGYTF.

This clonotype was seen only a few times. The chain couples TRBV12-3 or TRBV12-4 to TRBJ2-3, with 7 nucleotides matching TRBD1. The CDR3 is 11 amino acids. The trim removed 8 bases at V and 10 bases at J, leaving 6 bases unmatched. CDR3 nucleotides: TGTGCCAGCGTGACAGGGCCCGCGCAGTATTTT. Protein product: CASVTGPAQYF.

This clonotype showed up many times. The CDR3 here is CSARDLRRNTEAFF. The DNA for the CDR3 is TGCAGTGCTAGAGATCTGAGACGGAACACTGAAGCTTTCTTT. The J gene is TRBJ1-1, the V gene TRBV20-1; no clear D gene. Germline loops: CDR1 DFQATT, CDR2 SNEGSKA (reference sequence). The CDR3 has 14 residues. V was clipped by 0 bases and J by 1 base, with 9 bases between them.

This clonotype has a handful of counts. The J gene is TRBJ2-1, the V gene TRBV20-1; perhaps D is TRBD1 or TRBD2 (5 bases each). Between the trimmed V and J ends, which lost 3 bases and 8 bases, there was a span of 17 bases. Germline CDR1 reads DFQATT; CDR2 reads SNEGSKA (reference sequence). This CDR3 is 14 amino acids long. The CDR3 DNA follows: TGCAGTGCTAGGGGACCCCTGCCTCGCGATGAGCAGTTCTTC. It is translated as CSARGPLPRDEQFF.

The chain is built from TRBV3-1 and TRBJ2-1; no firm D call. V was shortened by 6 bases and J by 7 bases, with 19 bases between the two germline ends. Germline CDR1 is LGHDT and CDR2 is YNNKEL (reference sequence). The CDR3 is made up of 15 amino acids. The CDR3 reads CASSRQVSSPNEQFF. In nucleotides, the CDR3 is TGTGCCAGCAGTCGCCAAGTCAGTTCCCCTAATGAGCAGTTCTTC.

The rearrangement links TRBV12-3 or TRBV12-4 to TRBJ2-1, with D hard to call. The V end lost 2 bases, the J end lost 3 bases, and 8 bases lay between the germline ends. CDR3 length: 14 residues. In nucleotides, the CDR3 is TGTGCCAGCAGTTTAAGGGCAGACTACAATGAGCAGTTCTTC. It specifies CASSLRADYNEQFF.

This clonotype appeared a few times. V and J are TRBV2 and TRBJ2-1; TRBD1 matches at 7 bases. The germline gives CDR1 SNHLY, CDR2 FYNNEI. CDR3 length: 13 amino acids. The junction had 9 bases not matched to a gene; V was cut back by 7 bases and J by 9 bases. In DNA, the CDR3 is TGTGCCAGCACTTGGCAGGGGGACGGTGAGCAGTTCTTC. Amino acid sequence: CASTWQGDGEQFF.

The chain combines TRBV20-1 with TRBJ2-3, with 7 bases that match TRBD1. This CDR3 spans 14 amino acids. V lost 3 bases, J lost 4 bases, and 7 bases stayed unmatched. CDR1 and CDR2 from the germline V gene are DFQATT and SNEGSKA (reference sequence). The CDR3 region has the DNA TGCAGTGCTAGGGGGGACAGTATGGCAGATACGCAGTATTTT. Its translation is CSARGDSMADTQYF.

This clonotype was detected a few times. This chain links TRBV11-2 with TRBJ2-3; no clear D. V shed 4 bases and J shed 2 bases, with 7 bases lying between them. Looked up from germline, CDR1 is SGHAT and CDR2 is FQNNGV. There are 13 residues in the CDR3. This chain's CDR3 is CASSSGLTDTQYF. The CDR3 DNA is TGTGCCAGCAGCTCTGGGCTCACAGATACGCAGTATTTT.

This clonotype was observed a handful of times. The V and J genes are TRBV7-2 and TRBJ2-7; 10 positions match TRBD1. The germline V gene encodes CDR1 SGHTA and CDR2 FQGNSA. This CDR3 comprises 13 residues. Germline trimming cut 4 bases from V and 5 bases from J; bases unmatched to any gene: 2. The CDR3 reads CASSSDRGNEQYF. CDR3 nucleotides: TGTGCCAGCAGCTCGGACAGGGGGAACGAGCAGTACTTC.

The CDR3: CASSLTGGGLYNEQFF. Written as DNA, the CDR3 is TGTGCCAGCAGCTTGACGGGCGGGGGGCTCTACAATGAGCAGTTCTTC. This chain connects TRBV5-6 to TRBJ2-1, with 8 bases that match TRBD2. J gave up 3 bases and V 1 base, and 6 bases lay outside the gene matches. The CDR3 contains 16 residues. Germline values: CDR1 SGHDT, CDR2 YYEEEE.

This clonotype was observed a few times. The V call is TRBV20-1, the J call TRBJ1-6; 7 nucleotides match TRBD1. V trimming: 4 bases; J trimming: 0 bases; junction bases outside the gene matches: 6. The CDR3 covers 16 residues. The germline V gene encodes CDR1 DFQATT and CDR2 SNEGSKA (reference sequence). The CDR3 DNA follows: TGCAGTGCTACCGGACAGGACCTCTCCTATAATTCACCCCTCCACTTT. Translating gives CSATGQDLSYNSPLHF.

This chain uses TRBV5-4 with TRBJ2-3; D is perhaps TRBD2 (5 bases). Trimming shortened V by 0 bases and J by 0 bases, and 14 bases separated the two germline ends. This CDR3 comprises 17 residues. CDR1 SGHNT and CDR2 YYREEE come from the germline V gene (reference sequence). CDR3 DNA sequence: TGTGCCAGCAGCTTGGCGGGGTTGCCGCCTAGCACAGATACGCAGTATTTT. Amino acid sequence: CASSLAGLPPSTDTQYF.

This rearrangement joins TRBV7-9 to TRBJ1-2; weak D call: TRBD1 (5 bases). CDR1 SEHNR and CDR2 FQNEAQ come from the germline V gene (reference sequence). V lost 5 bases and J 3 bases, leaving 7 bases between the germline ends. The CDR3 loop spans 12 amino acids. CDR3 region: CASSQTDYGYTF. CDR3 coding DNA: TGTGCCAGCAGCCAGACAGACTATGGCTACACCTTC.

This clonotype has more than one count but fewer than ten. The CDR3 protein is CATRTSGGANTQYF. The CDR3 nucleotides are TGCGCCACCCGGACTAGCGGGGGGGCAAATACGCAGTATTTT. The rearrangement uses TRBV10-2 and TRBJ2-3; TRBD2 agrees at 15 bases. The V gene end was trimmed by 10 bases and the J gene end by 7 bases; junction bases not matched to a gene: 6. Germline V gives CDR1 WSHSY, CDR2 SAAADI. The CDR3 has 14 amino acids.

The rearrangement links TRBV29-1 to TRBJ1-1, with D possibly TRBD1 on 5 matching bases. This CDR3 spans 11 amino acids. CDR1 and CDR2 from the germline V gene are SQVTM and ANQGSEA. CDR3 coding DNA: TGCAGATTCGGACAGAACACTGAAGCTTTCTTT. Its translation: CRFGQNTEAFF.

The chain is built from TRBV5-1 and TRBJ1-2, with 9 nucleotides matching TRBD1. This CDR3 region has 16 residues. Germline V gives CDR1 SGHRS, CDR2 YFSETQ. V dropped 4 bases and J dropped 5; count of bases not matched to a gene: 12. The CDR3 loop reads CASSAGDRAFGYGYTF. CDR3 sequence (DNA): TGCGCCAGCAGCGCCGGGGACAGGGCTTTTGGGTATGGCTACACCTTC.